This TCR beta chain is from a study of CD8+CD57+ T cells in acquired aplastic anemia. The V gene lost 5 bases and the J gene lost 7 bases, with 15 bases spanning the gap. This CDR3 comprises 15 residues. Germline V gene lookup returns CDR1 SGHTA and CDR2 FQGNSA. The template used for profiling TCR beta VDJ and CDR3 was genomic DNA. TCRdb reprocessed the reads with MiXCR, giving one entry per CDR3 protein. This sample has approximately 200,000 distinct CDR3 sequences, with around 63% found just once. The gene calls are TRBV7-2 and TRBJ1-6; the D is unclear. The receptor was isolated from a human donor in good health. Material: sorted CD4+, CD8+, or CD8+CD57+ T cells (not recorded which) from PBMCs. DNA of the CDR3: TGTGCCAGCAGCCCCGGTGGTTACGGGAATTCACCCCTCCACTTT. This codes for CASSPGGYGNSPLHF. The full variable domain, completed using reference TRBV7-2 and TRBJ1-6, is GAGVSQSPSNKVTEKGKDVELRCDPISGHTALYWYRQSLGQGLEFLIYFQGNSAPDKSGLPSDRFSAERTGGSVSTLTIQRTQQEDSAVYLCASSPGGYGNSPLHFGNGTRLTVT.